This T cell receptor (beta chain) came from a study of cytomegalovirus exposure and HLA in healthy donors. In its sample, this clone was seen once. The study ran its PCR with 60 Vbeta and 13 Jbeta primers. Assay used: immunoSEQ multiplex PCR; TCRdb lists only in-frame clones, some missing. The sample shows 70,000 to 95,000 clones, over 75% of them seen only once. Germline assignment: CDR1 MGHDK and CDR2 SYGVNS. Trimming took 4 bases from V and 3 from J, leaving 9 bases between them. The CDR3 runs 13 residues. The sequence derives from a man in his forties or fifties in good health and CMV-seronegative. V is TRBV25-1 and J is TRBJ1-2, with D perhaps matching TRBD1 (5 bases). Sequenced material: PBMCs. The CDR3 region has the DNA TGTGCCAGCAGTGTGGGGCAGTACTATGGCTACACCTTC. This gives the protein CASSVGQYYGYTF.